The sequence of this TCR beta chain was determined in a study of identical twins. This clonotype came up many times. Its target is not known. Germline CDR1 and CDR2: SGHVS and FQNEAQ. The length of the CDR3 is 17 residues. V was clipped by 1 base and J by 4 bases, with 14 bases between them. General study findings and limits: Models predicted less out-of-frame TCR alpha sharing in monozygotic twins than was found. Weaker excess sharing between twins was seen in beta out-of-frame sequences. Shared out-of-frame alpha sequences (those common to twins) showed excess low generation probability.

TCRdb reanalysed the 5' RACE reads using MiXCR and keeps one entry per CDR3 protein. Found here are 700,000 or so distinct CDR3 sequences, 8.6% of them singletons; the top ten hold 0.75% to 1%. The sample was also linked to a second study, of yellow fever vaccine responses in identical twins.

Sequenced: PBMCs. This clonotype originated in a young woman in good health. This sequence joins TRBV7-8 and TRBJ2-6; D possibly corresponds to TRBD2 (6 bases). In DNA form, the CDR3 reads TGTGCCAGCAGCTTAGAATGGGACTCTAGGGGGGCCAACGTCCTGACTTTC. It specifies CASSLEWDSRGANVLTF.